This record looks at one TCR beta chain sequence and its context. The antigen is not known. The data were obtained in a study of PD-L1 blockade in urothelial cancer. Turning to the study itself: Men with urothelial cancer arising in the bladder made up most of the 29 patients. Blood was subjected to analysis at 3 weeks (second dose) and 6 weeks following treatment start. Overall study findings and caveats: In blood at 3 weeks, tumor-associated clones expanded more among patients with durable benefit.

Only in-frame clones appear in the TCRdb table, and some are missing; sequencing was by immunoSEQ multiplex PCR. Of tens of thousands of clones listed, 90% are singletons. The CDR3 sequence is 16 residues long. Germline V gene sequence: CDR1 SGHRS, CDR2 YFSETQ. Trimming removed 6 bases at V and 0 bases at J, with 17 bases between. As to time point: pretreatment peripheral blood. Each patient gave between 1 and 8 samples of peripheral blood mononuclear cells, which were collected pretreatment and during treatment. The clonotype was recovered from a man in his sixties with urothelial cancer. The genes are TRBV5-1 and TRBJ2-3, with a tentative D call TRBD1 (6 bases). This specimen consisted of PBMCs, obtained around atezolizumab (anti-PD-L1) treatment. The CDR3 coding sequence is TGCGCCAGCACCCGTGGGGCAGGGGCGAGCACAGATACGCAGTATTTT. Its protein is CASTRGAGASTDTQYF. The whole variable domain, remainder taken from reference TRBV5-1 and TRBJ2-3, is KAGVTQTPRYLIKTRGQQVTLSCSPISGHRSVSWYQQTPGQGLQFLFEYFSETQRNKGNFPGRFSGRQFSNSRSEMNVSTLELGDSALYLCASTRGAGASTDTQYFGPGTRLTVL.